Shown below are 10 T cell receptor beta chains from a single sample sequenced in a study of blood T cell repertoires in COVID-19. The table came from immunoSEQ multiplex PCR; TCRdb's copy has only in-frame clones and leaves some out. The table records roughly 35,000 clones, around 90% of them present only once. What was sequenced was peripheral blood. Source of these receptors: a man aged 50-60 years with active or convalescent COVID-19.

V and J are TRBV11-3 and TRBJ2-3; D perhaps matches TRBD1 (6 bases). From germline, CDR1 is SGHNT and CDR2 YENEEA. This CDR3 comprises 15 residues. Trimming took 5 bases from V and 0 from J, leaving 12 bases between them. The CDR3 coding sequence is TGTGCCAGCAGCCTGGGCAGGGGTAGCACAGATACGCAGTATTTT. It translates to CASSLGRGSTDTQYF.

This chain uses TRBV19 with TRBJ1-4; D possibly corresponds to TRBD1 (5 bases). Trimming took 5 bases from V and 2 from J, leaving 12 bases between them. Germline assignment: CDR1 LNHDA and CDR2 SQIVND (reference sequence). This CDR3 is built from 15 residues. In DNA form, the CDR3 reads TGTGCCAGTAGTGATCGGGGGGTGACTAATGAAAAACTGTTTTTT. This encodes CASSDRGVTNEKLFF.

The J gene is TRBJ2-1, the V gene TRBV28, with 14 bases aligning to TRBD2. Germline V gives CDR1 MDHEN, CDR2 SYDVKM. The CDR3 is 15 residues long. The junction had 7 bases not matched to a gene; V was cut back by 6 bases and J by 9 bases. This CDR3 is CASSSGLAGVGEQFF. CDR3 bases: TGTGCCAGCAGCTCGGGACTAGCGGGAGTTGGTGAGCAGTTCTTC.

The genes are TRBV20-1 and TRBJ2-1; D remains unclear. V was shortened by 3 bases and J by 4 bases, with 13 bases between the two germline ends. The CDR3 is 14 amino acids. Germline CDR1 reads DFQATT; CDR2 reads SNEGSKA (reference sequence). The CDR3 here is CSASGLGFYNEQFF. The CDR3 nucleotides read TGCAGTGCTAGTGGGCTAGGTTTTTACAATGAGCAGTTCTTC.

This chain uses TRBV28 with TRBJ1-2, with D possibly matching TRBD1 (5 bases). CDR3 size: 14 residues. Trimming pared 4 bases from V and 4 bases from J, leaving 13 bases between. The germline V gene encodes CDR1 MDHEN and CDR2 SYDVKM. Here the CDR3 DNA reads TGTGCCAGCAGTTCCGAACAGGCATCCTATGGCTACACCTTC. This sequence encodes CASSSEQASYGYTF.

The CDR3 DNA sequence: TGTGCCACCAGCATGGCTCAGAGGGCGGGAGTGGGGGAGCAGTACTTC. Protein sequence: CATSMAQRAGVGEQYF. J is TRBJ2-7 and V is TRBV15; TRBD2 aligns across 7 bases. This CDR3 contains 16 residues. V was clipped by 4 bases and J by 7 bases; unmatched bases: 16. From germline, CDR1 is LNHNV and CDR2 YYDKDF (reference sequence).

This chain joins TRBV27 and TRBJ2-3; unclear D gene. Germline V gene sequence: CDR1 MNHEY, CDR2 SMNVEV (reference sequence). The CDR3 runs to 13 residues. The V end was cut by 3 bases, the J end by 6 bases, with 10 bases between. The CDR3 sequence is CASSFVPPDTQYF. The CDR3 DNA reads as TGTGCCAGCAGTTTCGTCCCTCCCGATACGCAGTATTTT.

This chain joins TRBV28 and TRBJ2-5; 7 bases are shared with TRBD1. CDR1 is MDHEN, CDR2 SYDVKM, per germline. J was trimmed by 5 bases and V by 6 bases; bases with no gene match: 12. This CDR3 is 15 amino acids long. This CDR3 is CASSLPQGYEETQYF. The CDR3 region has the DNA TGTGCCAGCAGCCTCCCACAGGGGTACGAGGAGACCCAGTACTTC. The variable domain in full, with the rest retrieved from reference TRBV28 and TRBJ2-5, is DVKVTQSSRYLVKRTGEKVFLECVQDMDHENMFWYRQDPGLGLRLIYFSYDVKMKEKGDIPEGYSVSREKKERFSLILESASTNQTSMYLCASSLPQGYEETQYFGPGTRLLVL.

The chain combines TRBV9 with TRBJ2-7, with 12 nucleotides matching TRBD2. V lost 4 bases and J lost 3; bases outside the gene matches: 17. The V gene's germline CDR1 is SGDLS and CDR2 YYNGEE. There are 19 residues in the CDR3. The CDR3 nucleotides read TGTGCCAGCAGCCCGCTAGGTGTCCTAGCGGGAGGGGGATACTACGAGCAGTACTTC. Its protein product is CASSPLGVLAGGGYYEQYF. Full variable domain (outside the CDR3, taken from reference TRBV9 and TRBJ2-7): DSGVTQTPKHLITATGQRVTLRCSPRSGDLSVYWYQQSLDQGLQFLIQYYNGEERAKGNILERFSAQQFPDLHSELNLSSLELGDSALYFCASSPLGVLAGGGYYEQYFGPGTRLTVT.

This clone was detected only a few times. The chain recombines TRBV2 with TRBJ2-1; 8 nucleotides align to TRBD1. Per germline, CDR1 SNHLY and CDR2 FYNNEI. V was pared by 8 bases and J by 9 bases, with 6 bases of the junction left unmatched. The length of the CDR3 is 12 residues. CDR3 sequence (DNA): TGTGCCAGCTTGACAGGGGACGGTGAGCAGTTCTTC. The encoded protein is CASLTGDGEQFF.